This section outlines one T cell receptor (beta chain) sequence together with its context. Its target is not known. The sequence runs out 3 residues before the end of the CDR3; the remainder is reconstructed from the germline J gene. The CDR3 consists of 15 residues. Germline lookup yields CDR1 LNHDA and CDR2 SQIVND (reference sequence). The V gene lost 0 bases and the J gene lost 0 bases, with 6 bases spanning the gap. These data are taken from a study of T cells in women clearing cervical HPV infection. Clones were read by immunoSEQ multiplex PCR, and TCRdb kept only the in-frame ones, dropping some. The sample totals tens of thousands of clones; its top ten clones hold roughly 8%. Findings and limits, study-wide: TRBV6-7 abundance was lower in cases than controls (around 0.1% versus 0.15%).

V gene TRBV19 combines with J gene TRBJ2-1; no definite D call. The clonotype was recovered from a woman between 18 and 70 years old with a cervical HPV16 infection that either progressed to CIN3+ or cleared (not recorded which). The sample comprised blood buffy coat. The CDR3 loop is CASSIDRSSYNEQFF. Incomplete CDR3 DNA: TGTGCCAGTAGTATAGACAGGAGCTCCTACAATGAG.